This TCR beta chain comes out of a study of cytomegalovirus exposure and HLA in healthy donors. Study information: For the roughly 390 genotyped donors, 80% to 90% fell within the Caucasian-associated ancestry cluster. Study-level results: For TCR beta chains, V- and J-gene trimming was later linked to a missense DCLRE1C variant. A further, later analysis showed that HLA-associated TCR beta chains (compared with equally common others) were more clonally expanded.

The CDR3 covers 17 residues. Germline lookup yields CDR1 MGHRA and CDR2 YSYEKL. Germline trimming cut 1 base from V and 5 bases from J; bases unmatched to any gene: 9. As to this clone: No antigen is known for it.

It was with 60 Vbeta and 13 Jbeta primers that the PCR ran. The protocol was immunoSEQ multiplex PCR, while the TCRdb copy is restricted to in-frame clones and leaves out a portion. Of 310,000 or so clones listed, 70% to 90% are singletons. Sequenced input: PBMCs. The clonotype comes from a woman aged 18-35 years in good health and CMV-seronegative. This chain joins TRBV4-1 and TRBJ2-1; 9 bases align to TRBD2. The CDR3, as DNA: TGCGCCAGCAGCCAAGTGACAGCGGGGGGCCGGAACAATGAGCAGTTCTTC. Translating gives CASSQVTAGGRNNEQFF.